The 32 T cell receptor beta chains listed next were all sequenced from one sample in a study of T cell changes during pregnancy in multiple sclerosis. The repertoire was sequenced with immunoSEQ multiplex PCR; TCRdb's copy has only in-frame clones and lacks some. The sample contains tens of thousands of clones, about 92% of which appear only once. The specimen comprised peripheral blood, sampled in the third trimester of pregnancy. Receptors originate from a female donor in good health, enrolled as a control in a pregnancy study.

The chain is built from TRBV7-9 and TRBJ2-7, with a tentative D call TRBD1 (5 bases). V dropped 11 bases and J dropped 2 bases, with 19 bases sitting between them. CDR3 length: 14 amino acids. From germline, CDR1 is SEHNR and CDR2 FQNEAQ (reference sequence). CDR3: CAANKGQETYEQYF. The CDR3 DNA reads TGTGCCGCGAATAAGGGGCAGGAAACCTACGAGCAGTACTTC.

The chain couples TRBV21-1 to TRBJ1-1. TRBV21-1 has pseudogene status. The CDR3 is 15 residues long. CDR3: CASSKEGGRFPEAFF. CDR3 DNA: TGTGCCAGCAGCAAAGAGGGGGGGCGGTTTCCTGAAGCTTTCTTT.

To note about this clone: At one of its ends the junction is not consistent with the germline gene, which may arise from a read error. This chain uses TRBV19 with TRBJ1-1; 7 nucleotides match TRBD1. The CDR3 consists of 14 residues. Looked up from germline, CDR1 is LNHDA and CDR2 is SQIVND (reference sequence). CDR3 nucleotide sequence: TGTGCCAGTAGTTTAGACAGGGATTGGACTGAAGCTTTCTTT. It encodes CASSLDRDWTEAFF.

The chain has TRBV27 and TRBJ2-5; D not resolved. Trimming stripped 4 bases from V and 1 base from J, with 7 bases between. The CDR3 is 13 amino acids. CDR1 is MNHEY, CDR2 SMNVEV, per germline (reference sequence). The CDR3 coding sequence is TGTGCCAGCAGTTCAGTTCGCCAAGAGACCCAGTACTTC. It translates to CASSSVRQETQYF.

The J gene is TRBJ1-2, the V gene TRBV6-5; maybe TRBD1 (5 bases). Trimming removed 0 bases at V and 6 bases at J, with 14 bases between. CDR1 MNHEY and CDR2 SVGAGI come from the germline V gene. This CDR3 spans 15 amino acids. CDR3 coding DNA: TGTGCCAGCAGTTACTCGAGCCGGTCGGGGGATGGCTACACCTTC. Its protein product is CASSYSSRSGDGYTF.

The V gene is TRBV7-2, the J gene TRBJ1-1, with D possibly TRBD1 on 6 matching bases. The V and J ends lost 7 bases and 4 bases respectively, with 22 bases between them. In germline, CDR1 is SGHTA, CDR2 FQGNSA. This CDR3 spans 16 amino acids. The CDR3 reads CASNAARGGPVTEAFF. CDR3 DNA: TGTGCCAGCAACGCAGCTCGGGGGGGCCCCGTCACTGAAGCTTTCTTT.

V usage is TRBV7-9 and J usage is TRBJ2-3, with D possibly matching TRBD2 (6 bases). CDR3 length: 19 residues. Germline V gene sequence: CDR1 SEHNR, CDR2 FQNEAQ (reference sequence). The V and J ends lost 3 bases and 1 base respectively, with 23 bases between them. The DNA for the CDR3 is TGTGCCAGCAGCTTCGGTGTCCGGGGTCGCGGAGGGGGCACAGATACGCAGTATTTT. Its translation: CASSFGVRGRGGGTDTQYF.

V gene TRBV19 combines with J gene TRBJ1-5, with D uncertain. Trimming cost V 1 base and J 0 bases, with 7 bases left between them. Germline V lookup: CDR1 LNHDA, CDR2 SQIVND (reference sequence). There are 15 residues in the CDR3. The CDR3 bases are TGTGCCAGTAGTATAGGACTGATTAGCAATCAGCCCCAGCATTTT. This translates into CASSIGLISNQPQHF.

This clone showed up just once. The chain is built from TRBV7-2 and TRBJ2-7, with D possibly matching TRBD2 (5 bases). The CDR3 spans 14 residues. Germline V CDR1 and CDR2: SGHTA, FQGNSA. V lost 3 bases and J 0 bases, leaving 9 bases between the germline ends. The CDR3 loop reads CASSFSGNSYEQYF. The CDR3 nucleotides read TGTGCCAGCAGCTTCAGCGGTAACTCCTACGAGCAGTACTTC.

In nucleotides, the CDR3 is TGTGCCAGCAGCGTAGGGCGGGGGCACACAGATACGCAGTATTTT. Encoded protein: CASSVGRGHTDTQYF. The chain employs TRBV9 and TRBJ2-3, with D perhaps matching TRBD2 (7 bases). Germline CDR1 and CDR2: SGDLS and YYNGEE. The CDR3 runs 15 residues. Between the trimmed V and J ends, which lost 0 bases and 2 bases, there was a span of 10 bases.

The chain joins TRBV18 to TRBJ2-1; TRBD1 aligns across 8 bases. V lost 4 bases and J lost 8; bases outside the gene matches: 13. This CDR3 comprises 16 residues. CDR1 is KGHSH and CDR2 is LQKENI in the germline V gene. Here the CDR3 DNA reads TGTGCCAGCTCACTTCAGGGGGCGGTGAGTGGCGATGAGCAGTTCTTC. This gives the protein CASSLQGAVSGDEQFF. Full variable domain (missing parts from reference TRBV18 and TRBJ2-1): NAGVMQNPRHLVRRRGQEARLRCSPMKGHSHVYWYRQLPEEGLKFMVYLQKENIIDESGMPKERFSAEFPKEGPSILRIQQVVRGDSAAYFCASSLQGAVSGDEQFFGPGTRLTVL.

The chain is built from TRBV4-3 and TRBJ2-1, with D perhaps TRBD1 (5 bases). This CDR3 is built from 19 residues. Between the trimmed V and J ends, which lost 1 base and 0 bases, there was a span of 19 bases. Germline V gene sequence: CDR1 LGHNA, CDR2 YSLEER. The chain's CDR3 is CASSQAVRRQPSSYNEQFF. CDR3 nucleotides: TGCGCCAGCAGCCAAGCTGTGAGAAGACAGCCAAGCTCCTACAATGAGCAGTTCTTC.

V and J are TRBV6-4 and TRBJ2-2, with 7 bases matching TRBD2. J was trimmed by 7 bases and V by 3 bases; bases with no gene match: 2. The CDR3 has 13 amino acids. From germline, CDR1 is MRHNA and CDR2 SNTAGT. CDR3 residues: CASSEREYGELFF. Written as DNA, the CDR3 is TGTGCCAGCAGTGAGCGGGAGTACGGGGAGCTGTTTTTT.

This chain links TRBV7-9 with TRBJ2-1, with 7 bases matching TRBD1. From germline, CDR1 is SEHNR and CDR2 FQNEAQ (reference sequence). The CDR3 spans 14 residues. After removal of 1 base from V and 9 bases from J, the junction contained 6 bases not matched to a gene. The CDR3 region is CASSLGQGTGEQFF. The CDR3, as DNA: TGTGCCAGCAGCTTAGGACAGGGAACTGGTGAGCAGTTCTTC. Using reference TRBV7-9 and TRBJ2-1 for the parts outside the CDR3, the full variable domain is DTGVSQNPRHKITKRGQNVTFRCDPISEHNRLYWYRQTLGQGPEFLTYFQNEAQLEKSRLLSDRFSAERPKGSFSTLEIQRTEQGDSAMYLCASSLGQGTGEQFFGPGTRLTVL.

V is TRBV14 and J is TRBJ2-2, with 8 bases lining up with TRBD2. Germline V gene sequence: CDR1 SGHDN, CDR2 FVKESK. V lost 4 bases and J lost 3; bases outside the gene matches: 7. The CDR3 is 16 amino acids. The chain's CDR3 is CASSPRPLADTGELFF. CDR3 bases: TGTGCCAGCAGCCCCAGGCCACTAGCGGACACCGGGGAGCTGTTTTTT.

The V call is TRBV7-6, the J call TRBJ2-5, with D possibly TRBD2 on 5 matching bases. Trimming stripped 2 bases from V and 4 bases from J, with 5 bases between. Germline V lookup: CDR1 SGHVS, CDR2 FNYEAQ. There are 12 residues in the CDR3. The CDR3 is CASSLSGETQYF. In DNA, the CDR3 is TGTGCCAGCAGCTTAAGCGGAGAGACCCAGTACTTC.

The chain uses TRBV6-4 and TRBJ1-2, with 8 positions matching TRBD1. Trimming took 4 bases from V and 7 from J; bases not matched to a gene: 14. Germline V gene data show CDR1 as MRHNA and CDR2 as SNTAGT. This CDR3 has 16 amino acids. CDR3 nucleotides: TGTGCCAGCAGTGCCGTTACAGGGGGTACTTCAGGTGGCTACACCTTC. Its translation: CASSAVTGGTSGGYTF.

The CDR3 sequence is CASSLEIQASPYEQYF. CDR3 in DNA: TGTGCCAGCAGCTTAGAAATACAGGCCTCGCCCTACGAGCAGTACTTC. The V call is TRBV7-2, the J call TRBJ2-7, with D perhaps TRBD1 (5 bases). Between the trimmed V and J ends, which lost 1 base and 2 bases, there was a span of 15 bases. Germline values: CDR1 SGHTA, CDR2 FQGNSA. The CDR3 runs 16 residues.

CDR3 bases: TGCGCCAGCAGCCTCTCAGGGGGCGTCGTGGGAAACACCATATATTTT. Translating gives CASSLSGGVVGNTIYF. V gene TRBV5-1 combines with J gene TRBJ1-3, with 8 bases matching TRBD1. V shed 4 bases and J 4 bases; nucleotides not matched to a gene: 10. The CDR3 consists of 16 residues. Germline CDR1 reads SGHRS; CDR2 reads YFSETQ.

In this sample, this clone turned up once. J is TRBJ1-2 and V is TRBV27; possible D gene TRBD1, 6 bases. V dropped 6 bases and J dropped 4 bases, with 15 bases sitting between them. Germline-derived CDR1 and CDR2 are MNHEY and SMNVEV (reference sequence). There are 14 residues in the CDR3. The chain's CDR3 is CASSSISQGYGYTF. The CDR3 nucleotides are TGTGCCAGCAGCTCGATCTCACAGGGCTATGGCTACACCTTC.

This sequence joins TRBV5-4 and TRBJ2-3, with a weak D call TRBD1 (6 bases). CDR3 length equals 14 residues. V was trimmed by 4 bases and J by 5 bases, leaving 14 bases between them. In germline, CDR1 is SGHNT, CDR2 YYREEE (reference sequence). The CDR3 sequence is CASSPLKGEDTQYF. CDR3 nucleotide sequence: TGTGCCAGCAGCCCCCTCAAGGGGGAAGATACGCAGTATTTT. The full variable domain, with the rest looked up from reference TRBV5-4 and TRBJ2-3, is ETGVTQSPTHLIKTRGQQVTLRCSSQSGHNTVSWYQQALGQGPQFIFQYYREEENGRGNFPPRFSGLQFPNYSSELNVNALELDDSALYLCASSPLKGEDTQYFGPGTRLTVL.

This chain links TRBV11-2 with TRBJ1-6; TRBD1 aligns across 7 bases. Germline CDR1 reads SGHAT; CDR2 reads FQNNGV. V gave up 5 bases and J gave up 8 bases; unmatched junction bases: 6. The CDR3 covers 14 residues. The CDR3 region has the DNA TGTGCCAGCAGCCCAACAGGGGTCGATTCACCCCTCCACTTT. Translating gives CASSPTGVDSPLHF.

The DNA for the CDR3 is TGCGCCAGCAGCCATGGGACAGGGGGTCATCAGCCCCAGCATTTT. This translates into CASSHGTGGHQPQHF. V and J are TRBV4-1 and TRBJ1-5; 11 bases map to TRBD1. Germline CDR1 MGHRA, CDR2 YSYEKL. Unmatched junction bases numbered 3, after V lost 3 bases and J lost 5 bases. The CDR3 consists of 15 residues.

The chain recombines TRBV28 with TRBJ1-1, with a tentative D call TRBD1 (6 bases). Germline-derived CDR1 and CDR2 are MDHEN and SYDVKM. CDR3 size: 15 residues. V lost 6 bases and J lost 7, with 21 bases in between. Here the CDR3 DNA reads TGTGCCAGCAGGCGCGGGGGGCGAGCGGAGGTTGAAGCTTTCTTT. It is translated as CASRRGGRAEVEAFF.

This clone appeared a single time. The rearrangement links TRBV28 to TRBJ2-2; 10 bases agree with TRBD2. CDR3 size: 14 residues. Germline assignment: CDR1 MDHEN and CDR2 SYDVKM. Losses at the gene ends were 7 bases for V and 4 bases for J; bases not matched to a gene: 3. CDR3 bases: TGTGCCAGCACAAGGACTAGCGGCACCGGGGAGCTGTTTTTT. It codes for CASTRTSGTGELFF.

CDR3 in DNA: TGTGCCAGTAGTATCCGGGGGGCACGCAATCAGCCCCAGCATTTT. Protein sequence: CASSIRGARNQPQHF. The V and J genes are TRBV19 and TRBJ1-5; D is perhaps TRBD1 (6 bases). Trimming shortened V by 3 bases and J by 2 bases, and 11 bases separated the two germline ends. Germline CDR1 reads LNHDA; CDR2 reads SQIVND (reference sequence). The CDR3 consists of 15 residues.

The CDR3 protein is CASRSGSDQPQHF. The CDR3 nucleotides read TGTGCCAGCAGGTCAGGGTCCGACCAGCCCCAGCATTTT. The chain links TRBV21-1 to TRBJ1-5; TRBD1, the D gene given by the table, was not confirmed from the DNA. TRBV21-1 is a recognized pseudogene. CDR3 size: 13 residues.

The chain combines TRBV19 with TRBJ1-5, with D possibly matching TRBD1 (5 bases). The CDR3 runs to 15 residues. In germline, CDR1 is LNHDA, CDR2 SQIVND (reference sequence). Trimming pared 3 bases from V and 3 bases from J, leaving 12 bases between. CDR3 protein: CASSMGQGFNQPQHF. CDR3 DNA sequence: TGTGCCAGTAGTATGGGCCAGGGCTTCAATCAGCCCCAGCATTTT.

This clone is a singleton in its sample. This rearrangement joins TRBV5-4 to TRBJ2-1, with 8 nucleotides matching TRBD2. The germline V gene has CDR1 SGHNT and CDR2 YYREEE (reference sequence). There are 17 residues in the CDR3. With V trimmed by 4 bases and J by 2 bases, 11 bases remained unmatched. The CDR3 is CASSGPYSGMAYNEQFF. DNA for the CDR3: TGTGCCAGCAGCGGTCCCTATAGCGGGATGGCCTACAATGAGCAGTTCTTC.

This chain links TRBV7-9 with TRBJ1-5; perhaps TRBD1 as D (6 bases). The CDR3 spans 12 residues. The V gene lost 3 bases and the J gene lost 9 bases, with 9 bases spanning the gap. CDR1 is SEHNR and CDR2 is FQNEAQ in the germline V gene (reference sequence). For the CDR3, the DNA is TGTGCCAGCAGCTTGACAGGTCTGCCCCAGCATTTT. Its translation is CASSLTGLPQHF.

This rearrangement joins TRBV6-1 to TRBJ2-5; 7 bases fit TRBD2. CDR3 size: 15 residues. Germline V gene data show CDR1 as MNHNS and CDR2 as SASEGT. After removal of 6 bases from V and 4 bases from J, the junction contained 11 bases not matched to a gene. CDR3 sequence reads: CASRAGAGVGETQYF. DNA for the CDR3: TGTGCCAGCAGAGCTGGGGCGGGAGTGGGAGAGACCCAGTACTTC.

The rearrangement joins TRBV7-9 to TRBJ1-1; D is ambiguous. Germline CDR1 reads SEHNR; CDR2 reads FQNEAQ (reference sequence). V was trimmed by 4 bases and J by 8 bases, leaving 20 bases between them. There are 15 residues in the CDR3. The CDR3 coding sequence is TGTGCCAGCAGCTCGCCCGGGGAGCTCGCGGGGGAAGCTTTCTTT. Amino acid sequence: CASSSPGELAGEAFF.